This T cell receptor beta chain appears in the sequencing data of a study of blood T cell repertoires in COVID-19 (dated by TCRdb to 2019 to 2021). For the study in its entirety: Samples covering the acute and convalescent phases of COVID-19 were provided by collaborators in the United States, Italy and Spain. The repertoires were released in a freely available public database meant as a resource for research on the immune response to SARS-CoV-2. Sample metadata almost always included a de-identified subject ID, COVID-19 status, age in years and sex. The samples were drawn from the first 160 participants of the ongoing ImmuneRACE study and from 950 to 1,500 subjects provided by 6 global collaborators. Deeply sampled blood TCRbeta repertoires from subjects exposed to, actively infected with, or recovered from COVID-19 were included in the dataset. Where available, HLA class I and class II types were taken from metadata supplied by the sample provider and were not determined by assay-based typing. The material from the prospective study consisted of cDNA or gDNA derived from T cells, B-cell-depleted T cells, or PBMCs.

Taken from cysteine to phenylalanine, the CDR3 has 12 residues. Only the CDR3 part of the read is kept: 36 bases, read in frame from the first base. Trimming takes 7 bases from V and 0 bases from J, and the germline ends sit 7 bases apart. As encoded in the germline V gene (reference sequence), CDR1 is MNHEY while CDR2 is SMNVEV. A note on this clone: It lacks a known antigen. No much larger clone is present one base from it, and per-base qualities are unavailable.

The immunoSEQ Assay, a bias-controlled multiplex PCR, was used to amplify TCRbeta CDR3 regions from genomic DNA. The authors' pipeline ran thus. The number of nucleated cells in each sample was estimated from the amplification of reference gene primers within the assay. To quantify the absolute abundance of each unique TCRbeta CDR3 rearrangement, sequence reads were collapsed and filtered. For each sample, productive Simpson clonality was calculated by taking the square root of Simpson's diversity index across productive rearrangements. TCRdb's version of the immuneACCESS table is confined to in-frame rearrangements and falls short of the full clone set. An unresolved V gene accounts for under half of the shortfall where checked; the remainder is of unknown origin. Clone size and V and J calls were adopted from that table, with D and trimming inferred from the DNA. For this sample the table gives 130,000 to 150,000 clones, of which approximately 90% were detected only once. Clones ranked in the top ten supply around an eighth of the sample.

One collaborating source in Seattle enrolled patients while the patients were actively infected and followed the patients over time throughout the course of disease. Collaborating institutions collected whole blood in K2EDTA tubes following their own protocols. Collaborator samples were shipped for TCRbeta analysis as frozen whole blood, isolated PBMCs, or DNA extracted from either sample type. Results the study describes overall, beyond this receptor: The amount of clinical and demographic metadata varied by source and participant and was provided uncurated.

The V gene is TRBV27 and the J gene is TRBJ2-7, with the D gene not clear enough to name. The TCR sequence derives from a young man with COVID-19, enrolled during active disease. The sample comprised peripheral blood. This receptor carries the CDR3 CASKGDSYEQYF. The DNA sequence reads TGTGCCAGCAAAGGAGACTCCTACGAGCAGTACTTC.